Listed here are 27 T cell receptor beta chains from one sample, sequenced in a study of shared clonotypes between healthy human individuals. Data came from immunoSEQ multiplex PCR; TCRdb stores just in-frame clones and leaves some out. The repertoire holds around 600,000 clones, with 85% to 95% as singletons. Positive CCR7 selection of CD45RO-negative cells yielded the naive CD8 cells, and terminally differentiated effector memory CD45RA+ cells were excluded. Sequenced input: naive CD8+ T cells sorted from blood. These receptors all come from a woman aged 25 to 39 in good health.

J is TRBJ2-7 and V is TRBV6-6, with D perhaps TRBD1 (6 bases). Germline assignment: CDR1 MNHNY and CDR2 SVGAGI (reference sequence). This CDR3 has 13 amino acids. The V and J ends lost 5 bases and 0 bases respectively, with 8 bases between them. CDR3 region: CASSKTGSYEQYF. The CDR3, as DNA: TGTGCCAGCAGTAAGACAGGCTCCTACGAGCAGTACTTC.

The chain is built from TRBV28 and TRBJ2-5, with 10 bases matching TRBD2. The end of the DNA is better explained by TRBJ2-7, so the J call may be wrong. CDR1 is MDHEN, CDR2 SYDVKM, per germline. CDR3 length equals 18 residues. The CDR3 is CASSFRVAGGPSSYEQYF. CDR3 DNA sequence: TGTGCCAGCAGTTTTAGGGTAGCGGGAGGTCCTAGCTCCTACGAGCAGTACTTC.

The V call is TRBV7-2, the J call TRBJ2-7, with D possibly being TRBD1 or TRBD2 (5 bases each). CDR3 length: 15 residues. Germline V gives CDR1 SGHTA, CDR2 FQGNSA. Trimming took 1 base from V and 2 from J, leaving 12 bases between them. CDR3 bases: TGTGCCAGCAGCTTAGTCGGGGACGCCGCCTACGAGCAGTACTTC. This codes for CASSLVGDAAYEQYF.

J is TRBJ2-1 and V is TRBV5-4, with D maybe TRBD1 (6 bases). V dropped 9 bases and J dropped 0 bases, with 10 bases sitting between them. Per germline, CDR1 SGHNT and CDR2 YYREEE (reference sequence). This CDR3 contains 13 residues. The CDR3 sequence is CAIEGGSYNEQFF. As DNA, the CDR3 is TGTGCCATCGAAGGGGGCTCCTACAATGAGCAGTTCTTC.

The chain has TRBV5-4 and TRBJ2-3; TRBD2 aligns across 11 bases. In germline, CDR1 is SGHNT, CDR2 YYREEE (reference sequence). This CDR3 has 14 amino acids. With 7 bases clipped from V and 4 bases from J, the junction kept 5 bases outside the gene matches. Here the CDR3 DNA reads TGTGCCAGCTTAGCGGGAGGGCGGTCAGATACGCAGTATTTT. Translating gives CASLAGGRSDTQYF.

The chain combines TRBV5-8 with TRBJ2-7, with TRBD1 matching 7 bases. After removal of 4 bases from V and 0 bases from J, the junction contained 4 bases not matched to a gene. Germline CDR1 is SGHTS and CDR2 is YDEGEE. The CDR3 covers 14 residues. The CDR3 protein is CASSHRQGSYEQYF. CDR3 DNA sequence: TGTGCCAGCAGCCACCGACAGGGCTCCTACGAGCAGTACTTC.

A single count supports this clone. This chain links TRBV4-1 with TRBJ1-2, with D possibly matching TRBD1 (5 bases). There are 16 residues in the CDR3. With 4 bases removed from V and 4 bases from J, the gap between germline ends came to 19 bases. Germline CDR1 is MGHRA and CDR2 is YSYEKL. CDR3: CASSPGAAPNFYGYTF. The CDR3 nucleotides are TGCGCCAGCAGCCCCGGGGCGGCGCCTAATTTCTATGGCTACACCTTC.

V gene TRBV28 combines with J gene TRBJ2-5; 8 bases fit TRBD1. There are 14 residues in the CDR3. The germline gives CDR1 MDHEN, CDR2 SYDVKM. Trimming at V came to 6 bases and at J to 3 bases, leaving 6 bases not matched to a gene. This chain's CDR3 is CASRETGGEETQYF. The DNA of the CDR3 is TGTGCCAGCAGAGAAACAGGGGGAGAAGAGACCCAGTACTTC.

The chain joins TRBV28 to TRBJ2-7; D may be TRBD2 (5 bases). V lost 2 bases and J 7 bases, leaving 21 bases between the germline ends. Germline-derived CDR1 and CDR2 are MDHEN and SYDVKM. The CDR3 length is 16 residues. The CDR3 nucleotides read TGTGCCAGCAGTTTAAGGGTATTGGCGGAGGAAGAGGAGCAGTACTTC. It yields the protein CASSLRVLAEEEEQYF.

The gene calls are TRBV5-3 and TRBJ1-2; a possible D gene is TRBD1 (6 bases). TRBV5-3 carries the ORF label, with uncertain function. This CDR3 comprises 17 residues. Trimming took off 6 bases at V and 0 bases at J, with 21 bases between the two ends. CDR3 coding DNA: TGTGCCAGAAATCCGGGGGGCCACCTAAACCCTAACTATGGCTACACCTTC. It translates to CARNPGGHLNPNYGYTF.

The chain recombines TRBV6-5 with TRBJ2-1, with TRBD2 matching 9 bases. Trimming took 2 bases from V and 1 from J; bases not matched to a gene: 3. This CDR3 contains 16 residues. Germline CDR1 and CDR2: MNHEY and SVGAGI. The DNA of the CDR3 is TGTGCCAGCAGTTACGTGGCGGGAGGGTCCTACAATGAGCAGTTCTTC. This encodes CASSYVAGGSYNEQFF.

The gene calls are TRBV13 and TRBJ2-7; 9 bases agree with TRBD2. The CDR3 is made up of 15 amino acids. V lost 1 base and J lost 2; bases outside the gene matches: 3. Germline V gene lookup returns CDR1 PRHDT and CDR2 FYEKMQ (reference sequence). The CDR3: CASSLAGLAPYEQYF. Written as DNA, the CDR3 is TGTGCCAGCAGCTTAGCAGGACTAGCGCCCTACGAGCAGTACTTC.

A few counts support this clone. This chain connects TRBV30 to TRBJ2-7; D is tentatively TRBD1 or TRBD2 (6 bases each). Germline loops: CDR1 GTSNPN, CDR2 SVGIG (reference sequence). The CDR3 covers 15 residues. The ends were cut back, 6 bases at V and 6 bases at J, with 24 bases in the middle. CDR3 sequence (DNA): TGTGCCTGCCAATTGGGGGCATCCGGGAGCGTCGAGCAGTACTTC. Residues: CACQLGASGSVEQYF.

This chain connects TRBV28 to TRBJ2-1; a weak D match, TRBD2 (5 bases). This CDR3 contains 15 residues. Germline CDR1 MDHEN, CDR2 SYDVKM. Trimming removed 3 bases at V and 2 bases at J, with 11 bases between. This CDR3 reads CASSFEGFTYNEQFF. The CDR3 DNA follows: TGTGCCAGCAGTTTTGAGGGCTTTACCTACAATGAGCAGTTCTTC.

CDR3 protein: CASSPTTSGNYEQYF. CDR3 nucleotides: TGCGCCAGCAGCCCCACGACTAGCGGGAACTACGAGCAGTACTTC. The chain is built from TRBV5-1 and TRBJ2-7, with 11 bases lining up with TRBD2. After removal of 4 bases from V and 3 bases from J, the junction contained 6 bases not matched to a gene. The CDR3 loop spans 15 amino acids. Germline CDR1 reads SGHRS; CDR2 reads YFSETQ. Filled out from reference TRBV5-1 and TRBJ2-7, the complete variable domain reads KAGVTQTPRYLIKTRGQQVTLSCSPISGHRSVSWYQQTPGQGLQFLFEYFSETQRNKGNFPGRFSGRQFSNSRSEMNVSTLELGDSALYLCASSPTTSGNYEQYFGPGTRLTVT.

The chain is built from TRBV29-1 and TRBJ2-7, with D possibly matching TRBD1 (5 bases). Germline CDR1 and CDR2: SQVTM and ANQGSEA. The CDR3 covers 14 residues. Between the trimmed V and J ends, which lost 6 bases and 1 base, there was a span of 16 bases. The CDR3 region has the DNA TGCAGCGTGGTGGACATGAAAGGTTCCTACGAGCAGTACTTC. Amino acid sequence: CSVVDMKGSYEQYF.

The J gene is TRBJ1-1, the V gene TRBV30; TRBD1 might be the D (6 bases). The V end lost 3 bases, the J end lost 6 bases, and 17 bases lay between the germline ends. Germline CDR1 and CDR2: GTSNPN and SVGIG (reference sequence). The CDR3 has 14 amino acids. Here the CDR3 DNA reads TGTGCCTGGAGCCCCGGGACAATACTCGCTGAAGCTTTCTTT. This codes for CAWSPGTILAEAFF.

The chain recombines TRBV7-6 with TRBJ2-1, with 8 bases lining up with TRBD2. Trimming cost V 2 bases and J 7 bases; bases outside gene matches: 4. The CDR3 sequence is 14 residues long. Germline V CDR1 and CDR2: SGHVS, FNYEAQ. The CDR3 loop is CASSLMGLVNEQFF. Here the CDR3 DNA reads TGTGCCAGCAGCTTAATGGGACTAGTAAATGAGCAGTTCTTC.

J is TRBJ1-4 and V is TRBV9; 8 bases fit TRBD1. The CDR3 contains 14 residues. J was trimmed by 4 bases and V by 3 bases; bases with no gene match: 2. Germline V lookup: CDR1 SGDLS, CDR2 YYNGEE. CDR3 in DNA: TGTGCCAGCAGCGGGGACAGGAATAATGAAAAACTGTTTTTT. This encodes CASSGDRNNEKLFF.

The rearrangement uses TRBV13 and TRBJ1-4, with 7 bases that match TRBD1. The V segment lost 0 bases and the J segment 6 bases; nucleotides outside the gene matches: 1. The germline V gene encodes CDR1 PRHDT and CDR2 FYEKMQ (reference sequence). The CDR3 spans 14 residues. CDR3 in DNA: TGTGCCAGCAGCTTAGGTACAGGGGATGAAAAACTGTTTTTT. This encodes CASSLGTGDEKLFF.

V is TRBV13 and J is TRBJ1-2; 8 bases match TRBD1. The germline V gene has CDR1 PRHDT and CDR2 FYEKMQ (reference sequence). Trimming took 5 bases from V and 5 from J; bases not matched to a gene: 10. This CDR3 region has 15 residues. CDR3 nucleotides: TGTGCCAGCAGCCTCGCAGGGGGCGTGAGATATGGCTACACCTTC. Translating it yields CASSLAGGVRYGYTF.

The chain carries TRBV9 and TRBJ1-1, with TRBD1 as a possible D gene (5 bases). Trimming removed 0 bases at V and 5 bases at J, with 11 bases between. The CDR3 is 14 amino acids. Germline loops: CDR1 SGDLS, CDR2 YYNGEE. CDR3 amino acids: CASSVEGRETEAFF. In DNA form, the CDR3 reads TGTGCCAGCAGCGTAGAGGGCAGGGAAACTGAAGCTTTCTTT. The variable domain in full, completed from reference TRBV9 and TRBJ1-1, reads DSGVTQTPKHLITATGQRVTLRCSPRSGDLSVYWYQQSLDQGLQFLIQYYNGEERAKGNILERFSAQQFPDLHSELNLSSLELGDSALYFCASSVEGRETEAFFGQGTRLTVV.

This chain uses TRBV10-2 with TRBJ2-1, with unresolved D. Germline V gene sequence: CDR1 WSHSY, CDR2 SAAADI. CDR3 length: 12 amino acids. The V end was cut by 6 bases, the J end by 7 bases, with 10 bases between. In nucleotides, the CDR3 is TGCGCCAGCAGCGTCACTTGGAATGAGCAGTTCTTC. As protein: CASSVTWNEQFF.

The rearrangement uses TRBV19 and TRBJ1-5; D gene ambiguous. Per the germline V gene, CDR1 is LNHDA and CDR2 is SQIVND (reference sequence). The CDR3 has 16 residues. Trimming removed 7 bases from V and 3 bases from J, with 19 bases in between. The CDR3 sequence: CASMPGVVRPNQPQHF. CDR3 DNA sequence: TGTGCCAGTATGCCTGGGGTAGTACGTCCCAATCAGCCCCAGCATTTT.

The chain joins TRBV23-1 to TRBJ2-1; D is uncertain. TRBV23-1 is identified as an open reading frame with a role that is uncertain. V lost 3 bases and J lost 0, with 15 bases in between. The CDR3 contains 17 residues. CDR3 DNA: TGCGCCAGCAGTCATGGTACGCTCATTGCCTCCTACAATGAGCAGTTCTTC. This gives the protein CASSHGTLIASYNEQFF.

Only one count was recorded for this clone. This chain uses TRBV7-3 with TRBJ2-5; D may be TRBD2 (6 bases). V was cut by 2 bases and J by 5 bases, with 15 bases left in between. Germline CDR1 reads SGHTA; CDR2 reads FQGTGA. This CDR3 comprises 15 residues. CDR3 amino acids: CASSLGLSGKETQYF. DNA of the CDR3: TGTGCCAGCAGCTTAGGGCTTAGCGGAAAGGAGACCCAGTACTTC.

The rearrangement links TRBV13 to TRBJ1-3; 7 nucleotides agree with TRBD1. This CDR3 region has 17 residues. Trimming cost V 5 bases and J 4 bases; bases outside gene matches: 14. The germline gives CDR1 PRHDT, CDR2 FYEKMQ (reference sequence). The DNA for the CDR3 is TGTGCCAGCAGCAAAGCCGACAGGGCAGAAAGAGGAAACACCATATATTTT. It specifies CASSKADRAERGNTIYF.